These 30 T cell receptor beta chains originate from one sample sequenced in a study of CD8 T cells in Susac syndrome. After extraction with the RNeasy kit, about 0.45 to 1 ug of the RNA was reverse transcribed using random hexamers. TCRdb re-analysed the immunoSEQ multiplex PCR reads in MiXCR, keeping a single row per CDR3 protein. Of roughly 70,000 distinct CDR3 sequences in the sample, nearly 96% are singletons; the top ten hold over 0.09%. The sample was CD4+ T cells from PBMCs. All receptors come from a human donor with multiple sclerosis.

This clonotype appeared once. The chain uses TRBV6-6 and TRBJ2-1; D unclear. Germline CDR1 reads MNHNY; CDR2 reads SVGAGI (reference sequence). Trimming cost V 8 bases and J 8 bases, with 13 bases left between them. The CDR3 totals 12 residues. CDR3 coding DNA: TGTGCCAGCGCCCGGGTGGCGGATGAGCAGTTCTTC. It is translated as CASARVADEQFF.

The rearrangement links TRBV7-8 to TRBJ2-3, with 11 bases matching TRBD2. The germline gives CDR1 SGHVS, CDR2 FQNEAQ. J lost 2 bases, V lost 6 bases, and 10 bases had no gene match. The CDR3 runs to 17 residues. The CDR3: CASRPLIAGGPTDTQYF. The CDR3 DNA reads TGTGCCAGCAGACCGCTGATAGCGGGGGGGCCCACAGATACGCAGTATTTT. The variable domain in full, completed from reference TRBV7-8 and TRBJ2-3, reads GAGVSQSPRYKVAKRGQDVALRCDPISGHVSLFWYQQALGQGPEFLTYFQNEAQLDKSGLPSDRFFAERPEGSVSTLKIQRTQQEDSAVYLCASRPLIAGGPTDTQYFGPGTRLTVL.

The chain carries TRBV29-1 and TRBJ2-2; D ambiguous. Trimming took off 7 bases at V and 4 bases at J, with 10 bases between the two ends. CDR1 and CDR2 from the germline V gene are SQVTM and ANQGSEA. The CDR3 covers 12 residues. CDR3 coding DNA: TGCAGCGCCGGAACGGGCACCGGGGAGCTGTTTTTT. It encodes CSAGTGTGELFF.

V usage is TRBV25-1 and J usage is TRBJ2-7; D is ambiguous. CDR3 length: 14 amino acids. The V gene lost 3 bases and the J gene lost 2 bases, with 11 bases spanning the gap. CDR1 is MGHDK and CDR2 is SYGVNS in the germline V gene. DNA of the CDR3: TGTGCCAGCAGTGACGATGTCAGCCCCTACGAGCAGTACTTC. It is translated as CASSDDVSPYEQYF.

The J gene is TRBJ2-1, the V gene TRBV5-1; D unclear. V lost 3 bases and J 8 bases, leaving 9 bases between the germline ends. CDR1 and CDR2 (germline): SGHRS, YFSETQ. The CDR3 consists of 12 residues. CDR3 loop: CASSWSFDEQFF. DNA for the CDR3: TGCGCCAGCAGCTGGAGTTTTGATGAGCAGTTCTTC.

This clonotype was seen a single time. This sequence joins TRBV20-1 and TRBJ2-3, with D possibly called TRBD1 or TRBD2 (5 bases each). V was trimmed by 0 bases and J by 6 bases, leaving 7 bases between them. The CDR3 has 12 amino acids. Germline CDR1 DFQATT, CDR2 SNEGSKA (reference sequence). In DNA form, the CDR3 reads TGCAGTGCTAGAGATCGGGACGATACGCAGTATTTT. Its translation is CSARDRDDTQYF.

V gene TRBV7-2 combines with J gene TRBJ2-5, with 11 bases identical to TRBD2. The CDR3 contains 16 residues. Trimming cost V 3 bases and J 4 bases; bases outside gene matches: 7. Germline loops: CDR1 SGHTA, CDR2 FQGNSA. Here the CDR3 reads CASSFRLAGGRETQYF. Here the CDR3 DNA reads TGTGCCAGCAGCTTTCGTTTAGCGGGGGGGAGAGAGACCCAGTACTTC.

The rearrangement joins TRBV5-1 to TRBJ2-1, with no clear D. The CDR3 runs to 15 residues. V lost 1 base to trimming and J lost 3 bases, with 11 bases between them. The germline CDR1 and CDR2 sequences are SGHRS and YFSETQ. CDR3 sequence reads: CASSLSTDLYNEQFF. CDR3 nucleotides: TGCGCCAGCAGCTTGTCTACAGACCTCTACAATGAGCAGTTCTTC.

The gene calls are TRBV5-1 and TRBJ2-7; no clear D gene. Germline CDR1 is SGHRS and CDR2 is YFSETQ. Between the trimmed V and J ends, which lost 0 bases and 5 bases, there was a span of 18 bases. This CDR3 is 16 amino acids long. The CDR3 here is CASSLVLSIDAHEQYF. DNA for the CDR3: TGCGCCAGCAGCTTGGTGCTCAGCATAGACGCCCACGAGCAGTACTTC.

This chain joins TRBV5-1 and TRBJ2-5; 14 positions match TRBD2. The CDR3 sequence is 19 residues long. The V and J ends lost 4 bases and 2 bases, in that order; junction bases with no gene match: 13. CDR1 and CDR2 (germline): SGHRS, YFSETQ. CDR3 loop: CASSHRLAGGPGTQETQYF. As DNA, the CDR3 is TGCGCCAGCAGCCACCGACTAGCGGGGGGGCCAGGTACACAAGAGACCCAGTACTTC.

The chain employs TRBV10-3 and TRBJ2-6; 9 nucleotides agree with TRBD1. Germline loops: CDR1 ENHRY, CDR2 SYGVKD. Trimming removed 1 base from V and 6 bases from J; junction bases left unmatched: 7. The CDR3 spans 17 residues. In DNA, the CDR3 is TGTGCCATCAGTGAGTGGGGACAGGGCTCGGTGGCCAACGTCCTGACTTTC. Translating it yields CAISEWGQGSVANVLTF.

The chain employs TRBV11-2 and TRBJ2-3; 13 bases fit TRBD2. The CDR3 is 17 residues long. Germline CDR1 SGHAT, CDR2 FQNNGV. V lost 2 bases, J lost 5 bases, and 7 bases stayed unmatched. The CDR3 coding sequence is TGTGCCAGCAGCTTACAACTAGCGGGGGGGCAGAAAGATACGCAGTATTTT. Translating gives CASSLQLAGGQKDTQYF.

The J gene is TRBJ2-5, the V gene TRBV7-9; 9 nucleotides match TRBD2. Trimming at V came to 3 bases and at J to 0 bases, leaving 5 bases not matched to a gene. Germline assignment: CDR1 SEHNR and CDR2 FQNEAQ (reference sequence). The CDR3 loop spans 16 amino acids. CDR3 nucleotide sequence: TGTGCCAGCAGCTTCTGGCGGGGGGGGTACCAAGAGACCCAGTACTTC. Its translation: CASSFWRGGYQETQYF. Based on the CDR3 plus reference TRBV7-9 and TRBJ2-5, the full variable domain is DTGVSQNPRHKITKRGQNVTFRCDPISEHNRLYWYRQTLGQGPEFLTYFQNEAQLEKSRLLSDRFSAERPKGSFSTLEIQRTEQGDSAMYLCASSFWRGGYQETQYFGPGTRLLVL.

The rearrangement joins TRBV12-3 or TRBV12-4 to TRBJ1-1; possible D gene TRBD1, 5 bases. Trimming removed 10 bases from V and 6 bases from J, with 21 bases in between. There are 14 residues in the CDR3. CDR3 bases: TGTGCCAACAGACAAGGGGACGGAAACCCTGAAGCTTTCTTT. Translation gives CANRQGDGNPEAFF.

This chain connects TRBV3-1 to TRBJ2-7; D gene unclear. Germline V gene data show CDR1 as LGHDT and CDR2 as YNNKEL (reference sequence). The CDR3 length is 14 residues. V was pared by 1 base and J by 6 bases, with 13 bases between. CDR3 amino acids: CASSQAPLGGEQYF. The DNA for the CDR3 is TGTGCCAGCAGCCAAGCTCCCCTGGGCGGCGAGCAGTACTTC.

The chain employs TRBV11-3 and TRBJ2-2, with D tentatively TRBD1 (8 bases). This CDR3 comprises 18 residues. Germline CDR1 SGHNT, CDR2 YENEEA. V lost 5 bases to trimming and J lost 0 bases, with 19 bases between them. The CDR3 nucleotides are TGTGCCAGCAGCAAGCGGGACAGGTCACCCACGAACACCGGGGAGCTGTTTTTT. This translates into CASSKRDRSPTNTGELFF.

V is TRBV5-1 and J is TRBJ2-7; 14 bases agree with TRBD2. The CDR3 sequence is 16 residues long. Germline V gene sequence: CDR1 SGHRS, CDR2 YFSETQ. With V trimmed by 3 bases and J by 0 bases, 2 bases remained unmatched. The DNA for the CDR3 is TGCGCCAGCAGCTGGGGACTAGCGGGGGACTCCTACGAGCAGTACTTC. This codes for CASSWGLAGDSYEQYF.

The rearrangement joins TRBV7-3 to TRBJ2-2; 7 bases fit TRBD1. This CDR3 region has 17 residues. Germline V CDR1 and CDR2: SGHTA, FQGTGA. Unmatched junction bases numbered 13, after V lost 2 bases and J lost 7 bases. The CDR3 DNA sequence: TGTGCCAGCAGCTTAGTGTCGGGCAGGGGGAAAGTCGGGGAGCTGTTTTTT. This sequence encodes CASSLVSGRGKVGELFF.

This clonotype has only one observation. The chain links TRBV2 to TRBJ1-1; the match to TRBD1 covers 10 bases. CDR1 is SNHLY, CDR2 FYNNEI, per germline. Unmatched junction bases numbered 7, after V lost 2 bases and J lost 4 bases. CDR3 length equals 16 residues. The CDR3 region has the DNA TGTGCCAGCAGTGAATTGGGAGGACAGGGGGTCACTGAAGCTTTCTTT. It encodes CASSELGGQGVTEAFF.

CDR3: CATSSGQWPGNEKLFF. CDR3 coding DNA: TGTGCCACCAGTTCCGGACAGTGGCCTGGAAATGAAAAACTGTTTTTT. The gene calls are TRBV24-1 and TRBJ1-4; possibly TRBD1 for D (6 bases). Trimming left V 6 bases short and J 5 bases short, with 18 bases between. The CDR3 loop spans 16 amino acids. CDR1 is KGHDR, CDR2 SFDVKD, per germline.

The V gene is TRBV24-1, the J gene TRBJ2-2, with D uncertain. Germline V gene sequence: CDR1 KGHDR, CDR2 SFDVKD. Trimming pared 3 bases from V and 1 base from J, leaving 5 bases between. The CDR3 sequence is 14 residues long. As DNA, the CDR3 is TGTGCCACCAGTGATAGGCGGAACACCGGGGAGCTGTTTTTT. It specifies CATSDRRNTGELFF.

The rearrangement joins TRBV7-8 to TRBJ2-7; D possibly corresponds to TRBD2 (5 bases). Germline CDR1 SGHVS, CDR2 FQNEAQ. V lost 2 bases, J lost 0 bases, and 11 bases lay in between. The CDR3 totals 15 residues. The CDR3, as DNA: TGTGCCAGCAGCTTACGAGGGCCAAGCTCCTACGAGCAGTACTTC. Amino acids: CASSLRGPSSYEQYF. The whole variable domain, remainder taken from reference TRBV7-8 and TRBJ2-7, is GAGVSQSPRYKVAKRGQDVALRCDPISGHVSLFWYQQALGQGPEFLTYFQNEAQLDKSGLPSDRFFAERPEGSVSTLKIQRTQQEDSAVYLCASSLRGPSSYEQYFGPGTRLTVT.

The chain has TRBV20-1 and TRBJ2-7, with TRBD1 matching over 9 bases. The CDR3 has 14 amino acids. Germline V gene data show CDR1 as DFQATT and CDR2 as SNEGSKA (reference sequence). V lost 5 bases to trimming and J lost 6 bases; unmatched junction nucleotides: 11. The chain's CDR3 is CSAAPGQGLGEQYF. The DNA for the CDR3 is TGCAGTGCTGCGCCGGGACAGGGTTTGGGCGAGCAGTACTTC.

This clonotype was found a few times. The chain joins TRBV6-6 to TRBJ2-7; a possible D gene is TRBD2 (5 bases). V was cut by 3 bases and J by 2 bases, with 14 bases left in between. Germline loops: CDR1 MNHNY, CDR2 SVGAGI (reference sequence). The CDR3 spans 15 residues. The CDR3 is CASSYSRTGTYEQYF. CDR3 bases: TGTGCCAGCAGTTATTCCCGGACGGGAACCTACGAGCAGTACTTC.

This clonotype was detected only once. V is TRBV5-1 and J is TRBJ2-3; the D call may be TRBD1 or TRBD2 (5 bases each). Trimming took 4 bases from V and 3 from J, leaving 15 bases between them. Germline lookup yields CDR1 SGHRS and CDR2 YFSETQ. The CDR3 has 15 residues. CDR3 protein: CASSPTVGETDTQYF. The CDR3 DNA reads as TGCGCCAGCAGCCCGACGGTGGGGGAAACAGATACGCAGTATTTT.

This chain connects TRBV29-1 to TRBJ1-2; TRBD1 agrees at 8 bases. Germline values: CDR1 SQVTM, CDR2 ANQGSEA. V was pared by 3 bases and J by 4 bases, with 7 bases of the junction left unmatched. The CDR3 is made up of 14 amino acids. This CDR3 reads CSVDPSGQGYGYTF. In nucleotides, the CDR3 is TGCAGCGTTGACCCCTCTGGACAGGGCTATGGCTACACCTTC.

CDR3 region: CAWSVRALNTEAFF. In DNA form, the CDR3 reads TGTGCCTGGAGTGTAAGGGCATTGAACACTGAAGCTTTCTTT. This chain uses TRBV30 with TRBJ1-1, with no clear D. This CDR3 is 14 amino acids long. Germline CDR1 GTSNPN, CDR2 SVGIG (reference sequence). Trimming took 0 bases from V and 0 from J, leaving 8 bases between them.

The rearrangement joins TRBV7-3 to TRBJ2-3; 8 bases are shared with TRBD2. The J segment lost 4 bases and the V segment lost 0 bases, leaving 3 bases of the junction unmatched. This CDR3 region has 15 residues. In germline, CDR1 is SGHTA, CDR2 FQGTGA. CDR3 sequence reads: CASSLTGLEADTQYF. CDR3 bases: TGTGCCAGCAGCTTAACGGGACTAGAGGCAGATACGCAGTATTTT.

J is TRBJ2-1 and V is TRBV12-3 or TRBV12-4; D unresolved. This CDR3 contains 11 residues. V lost 3 bases, J lost 10 bases, and 7 bases lay in between. The CDR3, as DNA: TGTGCCAGCAGTTTCTGGGGAGAGCAGTTCTTC. Translation: CASSFWGEQFF.

The chain links TRBV15 to TRBJ2-5; possibly TRBD2 for D (6 bases). Trimming pared 5 bases from V and 4 bases from J, leaving 11 bases between. The CDR3 consists of 13 residues. Germline V gene data show CDR1 as LNHNV and CDR2 as YYDKDF (reference sequence). The CDR3 sequence is CATSFGGRETQYF. The CDR3 nucleotides are TGTGCCACCAGCTTCGGGGGTAGAGAGACCCAGTACTTC. Looking up the rest from reference TRBV15 and TRBJ2-5 gives the full variable domain: DAMVIQNPRYQVTQFGKPVTLSCSQTLNHNVMYWYQQKSSQAPKLLFHYYDKDFNNEADTPDNFQSRRPNTSFCFLDIRSPGLGDTAMYLCATSFGGRETQYFGPGTRLLVL.